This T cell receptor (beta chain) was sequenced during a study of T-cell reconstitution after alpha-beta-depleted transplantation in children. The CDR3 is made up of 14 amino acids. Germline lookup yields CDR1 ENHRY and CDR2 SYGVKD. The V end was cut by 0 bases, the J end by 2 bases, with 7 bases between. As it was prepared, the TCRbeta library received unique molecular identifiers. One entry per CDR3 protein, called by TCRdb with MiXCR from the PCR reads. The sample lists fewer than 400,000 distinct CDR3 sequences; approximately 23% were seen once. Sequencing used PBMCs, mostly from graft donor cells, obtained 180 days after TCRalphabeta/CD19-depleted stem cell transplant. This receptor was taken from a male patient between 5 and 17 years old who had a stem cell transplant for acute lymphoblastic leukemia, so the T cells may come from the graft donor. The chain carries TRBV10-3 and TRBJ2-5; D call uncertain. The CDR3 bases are TGTGCCATCAGTGAGTCGACGGTGCAAGAGACCCAGTACTTC. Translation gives CAISESTVQETQYF.